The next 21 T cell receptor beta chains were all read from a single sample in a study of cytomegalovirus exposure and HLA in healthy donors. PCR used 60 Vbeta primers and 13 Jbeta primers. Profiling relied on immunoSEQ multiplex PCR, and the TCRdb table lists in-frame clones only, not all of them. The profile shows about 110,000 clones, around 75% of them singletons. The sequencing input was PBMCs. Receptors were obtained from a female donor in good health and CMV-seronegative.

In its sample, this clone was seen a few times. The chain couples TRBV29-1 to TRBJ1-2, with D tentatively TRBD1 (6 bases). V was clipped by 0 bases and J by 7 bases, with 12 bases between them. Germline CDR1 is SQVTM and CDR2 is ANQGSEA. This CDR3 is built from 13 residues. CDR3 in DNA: TGCAGCGTTGAAGATCCGGACAGTAGTGGCTACACCTTC. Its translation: CSVEDPDSSGYTF. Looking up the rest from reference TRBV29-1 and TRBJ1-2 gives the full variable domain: SAVISQKPSRDICQRGTSLTIQCQVDSQVTMMFWYRQQPGQSLTLIATANQGSEATYESGFVIDKFPISRPNLTFSTLTVSNMSPEDSSIYLCSVEDPDSSGYTFGSGTRLTVV.

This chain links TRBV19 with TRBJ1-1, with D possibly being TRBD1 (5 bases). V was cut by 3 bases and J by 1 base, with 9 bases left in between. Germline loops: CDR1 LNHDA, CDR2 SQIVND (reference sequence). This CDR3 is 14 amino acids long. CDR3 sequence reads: CASSIPGKNTEAFF. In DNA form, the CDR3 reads TGTGCCAGTAGTATTCCAGGGAAGAACACTGAAGCTTTCTTT.

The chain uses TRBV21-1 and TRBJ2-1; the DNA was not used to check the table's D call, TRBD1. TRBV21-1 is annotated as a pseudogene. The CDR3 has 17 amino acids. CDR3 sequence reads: CASSGSTAQLSYNEQFF. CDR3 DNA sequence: TGTGCCAGCAGCGGATCGACAGCTCAGCTTTCCTACAATGAGCAGTTCTTC.

The CDR3 reads CASSPTGDTEAFF. The CDR3 nucleotides read TGTGCCAGCAGTCCCACAGGGGACACTGAAGCTTTCTTT. The V and J genes are TRBV6-1 and TRBJ1-1; 7 positions match TRBD1. The CDR3 totals 13 residues. V was clipped by 5 bases and J by 3 bases; unmatched bases: 3. Germline V lookup: CDR1 MNHNS, CDR2 SASEGT.

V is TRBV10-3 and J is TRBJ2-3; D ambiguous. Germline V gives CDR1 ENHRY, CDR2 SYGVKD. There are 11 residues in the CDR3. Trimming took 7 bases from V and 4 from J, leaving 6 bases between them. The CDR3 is CAIKESDTQYF. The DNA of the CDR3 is TGTGCCATCAAGGAGTCAGATACGCAGTATTTT.

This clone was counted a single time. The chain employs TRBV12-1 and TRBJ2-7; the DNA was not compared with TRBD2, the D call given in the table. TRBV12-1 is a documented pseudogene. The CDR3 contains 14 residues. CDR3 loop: CASSFRRDPYEQYF. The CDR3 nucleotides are TGTGCCAGCAGCTTTAGGCGGGACCCATACGAGCAGTACTTC.

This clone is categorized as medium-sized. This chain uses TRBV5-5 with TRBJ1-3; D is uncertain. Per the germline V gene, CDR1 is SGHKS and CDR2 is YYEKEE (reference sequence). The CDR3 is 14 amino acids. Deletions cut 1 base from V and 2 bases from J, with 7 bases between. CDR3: CASSLWQTGNTIYF. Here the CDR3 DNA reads TGTGCCAGCAGCTTGTGGCAGACTGGAAACACCATATATTTT.

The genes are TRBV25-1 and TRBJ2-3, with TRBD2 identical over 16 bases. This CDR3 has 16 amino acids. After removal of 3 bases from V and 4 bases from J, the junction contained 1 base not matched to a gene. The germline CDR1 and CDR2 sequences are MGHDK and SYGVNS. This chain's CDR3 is CASSDGTSGRADTQYF. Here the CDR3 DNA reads TGTGCCAGCAGTGACGGGACTAGCGGGAGGGCAGATACGCAGTATTTT.

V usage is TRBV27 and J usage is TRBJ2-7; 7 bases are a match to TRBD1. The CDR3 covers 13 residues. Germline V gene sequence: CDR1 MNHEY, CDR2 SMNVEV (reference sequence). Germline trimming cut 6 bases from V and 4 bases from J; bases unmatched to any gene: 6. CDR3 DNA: TGTGCCAGCAGGAGGACAGGCAAATACGAGCAGTACTTC. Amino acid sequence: CASRRTGKYEQYF.

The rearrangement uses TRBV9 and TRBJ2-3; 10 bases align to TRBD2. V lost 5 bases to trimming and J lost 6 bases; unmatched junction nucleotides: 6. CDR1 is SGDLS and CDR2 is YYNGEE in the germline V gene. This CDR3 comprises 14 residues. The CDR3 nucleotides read TGTGCCAGCAGTCCTAGCGGGAGCGGTGATACGCAGTATTTT. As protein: CASSPSGSGDTQYF.

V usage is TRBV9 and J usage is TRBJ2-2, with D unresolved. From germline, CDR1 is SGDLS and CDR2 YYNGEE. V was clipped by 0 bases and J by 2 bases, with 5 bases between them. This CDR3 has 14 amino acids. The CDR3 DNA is TGTGCCAGCAGCGTAGCGGTTAACACCGGGGAGCTGTTTTTT. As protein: CASSVAVNTGELFF.

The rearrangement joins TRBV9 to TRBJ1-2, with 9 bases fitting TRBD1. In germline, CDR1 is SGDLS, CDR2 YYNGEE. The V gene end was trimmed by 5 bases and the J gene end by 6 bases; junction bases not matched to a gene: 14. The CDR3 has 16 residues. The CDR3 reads CASSRTLTGGFNGYTF. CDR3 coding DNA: TGTGCCAGCAGTCGAACCTTGACAGGGGGTTTTAATGGCTACACCTTC.

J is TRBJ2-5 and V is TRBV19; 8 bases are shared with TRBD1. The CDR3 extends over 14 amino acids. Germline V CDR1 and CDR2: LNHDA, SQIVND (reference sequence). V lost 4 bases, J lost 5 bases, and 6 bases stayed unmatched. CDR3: CASSTDRVVETQYF. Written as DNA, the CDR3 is TGTGCCAGTAGTACGGACAGGGTAGTGGAGACCCAGTACTTC.

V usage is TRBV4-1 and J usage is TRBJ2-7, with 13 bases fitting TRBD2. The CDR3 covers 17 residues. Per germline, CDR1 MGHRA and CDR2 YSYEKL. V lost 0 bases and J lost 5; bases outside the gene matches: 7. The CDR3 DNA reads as TGCGCCAGCAGCCAAGAACGGACTAGCGGGAGACAAAACGAGCAGTACTTC. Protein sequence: CASSQERTSGRQNEQYF.

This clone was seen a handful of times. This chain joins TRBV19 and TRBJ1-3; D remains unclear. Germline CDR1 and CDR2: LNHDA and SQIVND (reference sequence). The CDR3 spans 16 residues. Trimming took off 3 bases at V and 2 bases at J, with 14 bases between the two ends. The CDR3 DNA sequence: TGTGCCAGTAGTATTGCGACGGGGAGACCTGGAAACACCATATATTTT. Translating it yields CASSIATGRPGNTIYF.

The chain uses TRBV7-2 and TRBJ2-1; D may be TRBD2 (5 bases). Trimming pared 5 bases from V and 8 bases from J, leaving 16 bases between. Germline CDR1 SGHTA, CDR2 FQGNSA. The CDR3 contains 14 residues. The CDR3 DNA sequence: TGTGCCAGCAGCCCGGAGGCCGGTGGACATGAGCAGTTCTTC. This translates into CASSPEAGGHEQFF.

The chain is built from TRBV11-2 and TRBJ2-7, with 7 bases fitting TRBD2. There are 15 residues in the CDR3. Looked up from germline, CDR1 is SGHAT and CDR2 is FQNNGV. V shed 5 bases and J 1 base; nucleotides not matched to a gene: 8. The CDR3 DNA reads TGTGCCAGCAGCGCCGGTTGGGGGGGGTCCTACGAGCAGTACTTC. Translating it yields CASSAGWGGSYEQYF.

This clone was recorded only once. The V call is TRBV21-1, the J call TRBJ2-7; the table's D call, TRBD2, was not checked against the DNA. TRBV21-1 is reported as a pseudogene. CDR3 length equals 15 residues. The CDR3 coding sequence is TGTGCCAGCAGCCCATTTTCGGACGGGACCTACGAGCAGTACTTC. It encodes CASSPFSDGTYEQYF.

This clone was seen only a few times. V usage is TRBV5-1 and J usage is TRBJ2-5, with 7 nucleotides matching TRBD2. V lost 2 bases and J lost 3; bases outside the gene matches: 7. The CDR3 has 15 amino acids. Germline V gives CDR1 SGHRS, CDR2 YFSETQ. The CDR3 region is CASSLGGRGEETQYF. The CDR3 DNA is TGCGCCAGCAGCTTAGGCGGGAGAGGAGAAGAGACCCAGTACTTC.

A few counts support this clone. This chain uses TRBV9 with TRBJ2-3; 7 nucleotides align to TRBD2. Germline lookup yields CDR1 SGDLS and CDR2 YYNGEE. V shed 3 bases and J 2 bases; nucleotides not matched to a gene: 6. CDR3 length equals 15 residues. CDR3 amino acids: CASSEGLAATDTQYF. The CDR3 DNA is TGTGCCAGCAGCGAAGGGCTAGCGGCCACAGATACGCAGTATTTT. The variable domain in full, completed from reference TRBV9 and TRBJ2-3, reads DSGVTQTPKHLITATGQRVTLRCSPRSGDLSVYWYQQSLDQGLQFLIQYYNGEERAKGNILERFSAQQFPDLHSELNLSSLELGDSALYFCASSEGLAATDTQYFGPGTRLTVL.

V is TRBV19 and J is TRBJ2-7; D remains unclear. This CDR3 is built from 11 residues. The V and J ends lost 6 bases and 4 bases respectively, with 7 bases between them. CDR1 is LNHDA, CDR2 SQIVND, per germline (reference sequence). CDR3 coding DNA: TGTGCCAGTAGCGAAGCTTACGAGCAGTACTTC. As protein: CASSEAYEQYF.